This TCR beta chain is from a study of cytomegalovirus exposure and HLA in healthy donors. PCR used 60 Vbeta primers and 13 Jbeta primers. Produced via immunoSEQ multiplex PCR; TCRdb's table is partial and in-frame only. The sample lists around 150,000 clones, around 72% seen once, with approximately 1.5% in the top ten. The donors (healthy individuals) were bone marrow donors. Findings and caveats of the study: Common viral pathogens (according to a later analysis) appeared linked to several of the most significant clusters.

This clone was counted between two and nine times. The antigen remains unidentified. Germline CDR1 is SGHTA and CDR2 is FQGNSA. This CDR3 is 16 amino acids long. V lost 1 base to trimming and J lost 3 bases, with 16 bases between them. This chain connects TRBV7-2 to TRBJ2-7; tentatively, D is TRBD2 (6 bases). This TCR came from a man between 50 and 59 years old in good health and CMV-seronegative. The material sequenced was PBMCs. The CDR3 reads CASSLEGVSGGYEQYF. CDR3 nucleotides: TGTGCCAGCAGCTTAGAAGGTGTTAGCGGAGGCTACGAGCAGTACTTC.